These 23 T cell receptor beta chains share one sample of origin, sequenced in a study of shared clonotypes between healthy human individuals. Clones were read by immunoSEQ multiplex PCR, and TCRdb kept only the in-frame ones, dropping some. The data contain 2 million to 3 million clones, approximately 93% of them singletons. Sequencing used naive CD4+ T cells from PBMCs. Subset given: CD45RA+ positively selected. Every receptor here comes from a man aged 18 to 29 in good health. Some clones in this sample may be carry-over from other donors' samples.

V gene TRBV2 combines with J gene TRBJ2-7, with D perhaps TRBD2 (7 bases). Germline V lookup: CDR1 SNHLY, CDR2 FYNNEI. The germline V and J ends were trimmed by 4 bases and 9 bases, with 19 bases remaining between them. This CDR3 region has 14 residues. In nucleotides, the CDR3 is TGTGCCAGCAGTGTCGAGCCGGGGGGCCAGGGGCAGTACTTC. Protein: CASSVEPGGQGQYF.

This chain uses TRBV6-1 with TRBJ1-1; no reliable D call. CDR3 length: 14 residues. Germline V lookup: CDR1 MNHNS, CDR2 SASEGT. V dropped 8 bases and J dropped 1 base, with 14 bases sitting between them. CDR3 region: CASRFDIRNTEAFF. DNA for the CDR3: TGTGCCAGCCGATTCGACATCCGGAACACTGAAGCTTTCTTT.

Only one count was recorded for this clone. This chain links TRBV18 with TRBJ1-4; the D is unclear. The CDR3 has 13 amino acids. V lost 2 bases, J lost 5 bases, and 6 bases lay in between. The germline V gene encodes CDR1 KGHSH and CDR2 LQKENI. The CDR3 spells CASSPGENEKLFF. The CDR3 DNA reads TGTGCCAGCTCACCAGGGGAGAATGAAAAACTGTTTTTT.

This clone showed up just once. The gene calls are TRBV6-6 and TRBJ1-1, with D perhaps TRBD1 (5 bases). The V end was cut by 4 bases, the J end by 1 base, with 16 bases between. The CDR3 has 16 amino acids. Germline CDR1 is MNHNY and CDR2 is SVGAGI (reference sequence). The CDR3 reads CASSSGTVGRNTEAFF. CDR3 coding DNA: TGTGCCAGCAGTTCTGGGACGGTAGGCCGGAACACTGAAGCTTTCTTT.

As regards this clone: This specimen includes other DNA sequences encoding the same CDR3. The chain has TRBV12-5 and TRBJ2-1, with D uncertain. CDR1 and CDR2 (germline): LGHNT, FRNRAP. The length of the CDR3 is 11 residues. The V and J ends lost 6 bases and 5 bases respectively, with 5 bases between them. CDR3 bases: TGTGCTAGTGGCTTAAACAATGAGCAGTTCTTC. Its translation is CASGLNNEQFF.

This chain joins TRBV7-9 and TRBJ2-7, with 8 nucleotides matching TRBD2. The CDR3 extends over 17 amino acids. V shed 6 bases, J shed 2 bases, and the junction held 15 bases outside the gene matches. Germline CDR1 and CDR2: SEHNR and FQNEAQ (reference sequence). CDR3 sequence reads: CASRPLQTSGQTYEQYF. The CDR3, as DNA: TGTGCCAGCAGGCCACTTCAAACTAGCGGCCAAACCTACGAGCAGTACTTC.

The chain employs TRBV27 and TRBJ2-1; TRBD2 matches at 8 bases. After removal of 8 bases from V and 8 bases from J, the junction contained 14 bases not matched to a gene. This CDR3 spans 15 amino acids. In germline, CDR1 is MNHEY, CDR2 SMNVEV (reference sequence). The CDR3 here is CASASGSGSGYEQFF. DNA of the CDR3: TGTGCCAGCGCCTCGGGCAGCGGGAGCGGGTATGAGCAGTTCTTC.

Remarks on this clone: In the same sample, other DNA sequences code for this CDR3. The V gene is TRBV28, the J gene TRBJ1-4, with TRBD1 as a possible D gene (6 bases). This CDR3 contains 15 residues. Trimming stripped 3 bases from V and 0 bases from J, with 8 bases between. The germline gives CDR1 MDHEN, CDR2 SYDVKM. The CDR3 region has the DNA TGTGCCAGCAGTTTGACAGGCGCAACTAATGAAAAACTGTTTTTT. Translating it yields CASSLTGATNEKLFF.

The chain links TRBV11-2 to TRBJ2-1; D not resolved. The CDR3 is 14 amino acids. Germline assignment: CDR1 SGHAT and CDR2 FQNNGV. V dropped 1 base and J dropped 2 bases, with 6 bases sitting between them. CDR3 loop: CASSLGSTYNEQFF. CDR3 nucleotide sequence: TGTGCCAGCAGCTTAGGCTCTACCTACAATGAGCAGTTCTTC.

The V gene is TRBV5-1, the J gene TRBJ2-2; the D gene is possibly TRBD2 (6 bases). Trimming pared 9 bases from V and 2 bases from J, leaving 17 bases between. CDR1 is SGHRS and CDR2 is YFSETQ in the germline V gene. The CDR3 length is 15 residues. The CDR3: CATTMGLANTGELFF. For the CDR3, the DNA is TGCGCCACCACGATGGGACTTGCAAACACCGGGGAGCTGTTTTTT.

Concerning this clone: The sample holds other DNA sequences that translate to the same CDR3. The J gene is TRBJ2-6, the V gene TRBV5-1; D gene uncertain. V lost 1 base to trimming and J lost 0 bases, with 5 bases between them. This CDR3 has 15 amino acids. CDR1 and CDR2 from the germline V gene are SGHRS and YFSETQ. The CDR3 loop reads CASSLTVSGANVLTF. In DNA form, the CDR3 reads TGCGCCAGCAGCTTGACAGTCTCTGGGGCCAACGTCCTGACTTTC.

The chain employs TRBV7-2 and TRBJ2-2; 10 bases are a match to TRBD2. The CDR3 spans 16 residues. V lost 1 base to trimming and J lost 6 bases; unmatched junction nucleotides: 5. Per germline, CDR1 SGHTA and CDR2 FQGNSA. CDR3 in amino acids: CASSLGASGSSGELFF. As DNA, the CDR3 is TGTGCCAGCAGCTTAGGAGCTAGCGGGAGTTCCGGGGAGCTGTTTTTT.

The rearrangement links TRBV7-8 to TRBJ2-7, with D uncertain. The germline V gene encodes CDR1 SGHVS and CDR2 FQNEAQ. V was shortened by 5 bases and J by 0 bases, with 14 bases between the two germline ends. CDR3 length equals 15 residues. CDR3: CASSPGRIGSYEQYF. The CDR3 region has the DNA TGTGCCAGCAGCCCTGGACGGATCGGCTCCTACGAGCAGTACTTC.

The rearrangement links TRBV6-6 to TRBJ1-2, with D unclear. The CDR3 consists of 13 residues. V was pared by 7 bases and J by 0 bases, with 9 bases between. Germline V gene sequence: CDR1 MNHNY, CDR2 SVGAGI (reference sequence). The CDR3 DNA is TGTGCCAGCATGGTTAGTCCTAACTATGGCTACACCTTC. This encodes CASMVSPNYGYTF.

The genes are TRBV5-1 and TRBJ2-3; D call uncertain. Germline CDR1 is SGHRS and CDR2 is YFSETQ. The length of the CDR3 is 13 residues. V shed 1 base and J shed 2 bases, with 5 bases lying between them. As DNA, the CDR3 is TGCGCCAGCAGCTTGACTTTCACAGATACGCAGTATTTT. It is translated as CASSLTFTDTQYF.

The chain employs TRBV28 and TRBJ1-5; D call uncertain. Trimming stripped 11 bases from V and 0 bases from J, with 14 bases between. This CDR3 contains 14 residues. Germline V gene sequence: CDR1 MDHEN, CDR2 SYDVKM. The CDR3: CAAREGNSNQPQHF. The CDR3 coding sequence is TGTGCCGCAAGGGAAGGGAATAGCAATCAGCCCCAGCATTTT. Supplemented by reference TRBV28 and TRBJ1-5, the full variable domain reads DVKVTQSSRYLVKRTGEKVFLECVQDMDHENMFWYRQDPGLGLRLIYFSYDVKMKEKGDIPEGYSVSREKKERFSLILESASTNQTSMYLCAAREGNSNQPQHFGDGTRLSIL.

The rearrangement joins TRBV19 to TRBJ2-3, with D uncertain. Per germline, CDR1 LNHDA and CDR2 SQIVND (reference sequence). Trimming took 2 bases from V and 3 from J, leaving 9 bases between them. This CDR3 has 14 amino acids. CDR3 sequence: CASSISPLTDTQYF. In nucleotides, the CDR3 is TGTGCCAGTAGTATAAGCCCTTTAACAGATACGCAGTATTTT.

This clone showed up just a few times. The V and J genes are TRBV18 and TRBJ1-2; D might be TRBD1 (5 bases). The germline CDR1 and CDR2 sequences are KGHSH and LQKENI. V lost 2 bases, J lost 9 bases, and 10 bases lay in between. This CDR3 contains 12 residues. Here the CDR3 reads CASSPTGDRYTF. In nucleotides, the CDR3 is TGTGCCAGCTCACCAACAGGAGACCGCTACACCTTC.

V usage is TRBV5-1 and J usage is TRBJ2-3; possible D gene TRBD1, 5 bases. Per germline, CDR1 SGHRS and CDR2 YFSETQ. V was shortened by 6 bases and J by 2 bases, with 13 bases between the two germline ends. The length of the CDR3 is 14 residues. Written as DNA, the CDR3 is TGCGCCAGCAAGCACAGGCCCGACACAGATACGCAGTATTTT. This codes for CASKHRPDTDTQYF. Together with reference TRBV5-1 and TRBJ2-3, the CDR3 gives the full variable domain: KAGVTQTPRYLIKTRGQQVTLSCSPISGHRSVSWYQQTPGQGLQFLFEYFSETQRNKGNFPGRFSGRQFSNSRSEMNVSTLELGDSALYLCASKHRPDTDTQYFGPGTRLTVL.

The chain uses TRBV5-1 and TRBJ2-1, with D tentatively TRBD2 (6 bases). Germline V gives CDR1 SGHRS, CDR2 YFSETQ. Trimming took 3 bases from V and 8 from J, leaving 15 bases between them. The CDR3 covers 14 residues. The CDR3 DNA follows: TGCGCCAGCAGCTGGGCGGGAAGTAACGATGAGCAGTTCTTC. This codes for CASSWAGSNDEQFF.

The chain combines TRBV7-8 with TRBJ2-7; 11 nucleotides line up with TRBD2. CDR3 size: 19 residues. V dropped 7 bases and J dropped 4; count of bases not matched to a gene: 21. The V gene's germline CDR1 is SGHVS and CDR2 FQNEAQ. The CDR3 is CASTEGNRRETSGTYEQYF. The CDR3 DNA reads TGTGCCAGCACAGAGGGGAACAGACGCGAGACTAGCGGGACTTACGAGCAGTACTTC.

V is TRBV4-2 and J is TRBJ2-5, with 12 nucleotides matching TRBD2. Trimming at V came to 1 base and at J to 4 bases, leaving 10 bases not matched to a gene. The CDR3 has 18 amino acids. CDR1 and CDR2 from the germline V gene are LGHNA and YNFKEQ. The CDR3 DNA sequence: TGTGCCAGCAGCCAAGTGGCACTAGCGGGAGGAGTCCCAGAGACCCAGTACTTC. It encodes CASSQVALAGGVPETQYF.

This chain joins TRBV5-5 and TRBJ1-4; D is unresolved. This CDR3 has 16 residues. The V and J ends lost 0 bases and 1 base respectively, with 10 bases between them. Germline V gene sequence: CDR1 SGHKS, CDR2 YYEKEE (reference sequence). The CDR3, as DNA: TGTGCCAGCAGCTTGGGCCTGCATCAAACTAATGAAAAACTGTTTTTT. This codes for CASSLGLHQTNEKLFF.